Following are 5 T cell receptor beta chains from one sample sequenced in a study of blood T cell repertoires in COVID-19. The protocol was immunoSEQ multiplex PCR, while the TCRdb copy is restricted to in-frame clones and leaves out a portion. This sample has some 100,000 clones, with about 83% found just once. The sample comprised peripheral blood. These TCRs come from a human donor in a cohort sampled during active COVID-19.

The CDR3: CASSEEQGDEKLFF. The CDR3 nucleotides read TGTGCCAGCAGTGAAGAACAGGGAGATGAAAAACTGTTTTTT. The V gene is TRBV6-1, the J gene TRBJ1-4; the D gene is possibly TRBD1 (6 bases). CDR1 is MNHNS and CDR2 is SASEGT in the germline V gene. With 1 base removed from V and 6 bases from J, the gap between germline ends came to 9 bases. This CDR3 has 14 amino acids.

The chain combines TRBV30 with TRBJ1-3, with D unresolved. Germline values: CDR1 GTSNPN, CDR2 SVGIG (reference sequence). V was shortened by 4 bases and J by 3 bases, with 13 bases between the two germline ends. This CDR3 is 14 amino acids long. CDR3 in amino acids: CAWIPRISGNTIYF. The CDR3 region has the DNA TGTGCCTGGATCCCCAGGATAAGTGGAAACACCATATATTTT. Full variable domain (rest looked up from reference TRBV30 and TRBJ1-3): SQTIHQWPATLVQPVGSPLSLECTVEGTSNPNLYWYRQAAGRGLQLLFYSVGIGQISSEVPQNLSASRPQDRQFILSSKKLLLSDSGFYLCAWIPRISGNTIYFGEGSWLTVV.

The rearrangement uses TRBV5-1 and TRBJ2-1; 10 bases map to TRBD2. V gave up 4 bases and J gave up 4 bases; unmatched junction bases: 5. The CDR3 length is 15 residues. CDR1 is SGHRS and CDR2 is YFSETQ in the germline V gene. The CDR3: CASSHSGGSYNEQFF. CDR3 coding DNA: TGCGCCAGCAGCCATAGCGGGGGGTCGTACAATGAGCAGTTCTTC.

The chain links TRBV7-2 to TRBJ1-4; TRBD1 is a possible D gene (6 bases). Germline V lookup: CDR1 SGHTA, CDR2 FQGNSA. V was shortened by 3 bases and J by 7 bases, with 15 bases between the two germline ends. This CDR3 has 15 amino acids. As DNA, the CDR3 is TGTGCCAGCAGCTTCCAAGCAGGGGCGGGTGAAAAACTGTTTTTT. Translated, it gives CASSFQAGAGEKLFF.

This chain uses TRBV2 with TRBJ2-2, with 11 positions matching TRBD2. The CDR3 runs to 17 residues. The V and J ends lost 4 bases and 7 bases, in that order; junction bases with no gene match: 11. The germline V gene has CDR1 SNHLY and CDR2 FYNNEI. CDR3 sequence: CASSVTLTSGSFGELFF. For the CDR3, the DNA is TGTGCCAGCAGTGTAACCCTTACTAGCGGGAGTTTCGGGGAGCTGTTTTTT.